These T cell receptor beta chains were read from a single sample in a study of T cell responses to AZD1222 COVID-19 vaccine. Sequencing used immunoSEQ multiplex PCR; TCRdb keeps in-frame clones, though not all of them. The sample lists some 110,000 clones; roughly nine tenths were seen once. This sample comprised peripheral blood, obtained 28 days after the second AZD1222 dose. All receptors derive from an adult who received the AZD1222 COVID-19 vaccine. The CDR3 runs from the conserved cysteine through the conserved F or W. Each record gives: clone size, J gene, D gene, V gene, CDR3 protein, CDR3 DNA. A D gene is named only where the DNA matches it firmly. Clone size appears in some rows only: once, few, many, or a class for an expanded clone.

abundance: .
j_gene: TRBJ1-4
d_gene: TRBD1
v_gene: TRBV3-1/TRBV3-2
CDR3aa: CASSQDRGRGEKLFF
CDR3nt: TGTGCCAGCAGCCAGGACAGGGGGCGCGGTGAAAAACTGTTTTTT

abundance: once
j_gene: TRBJ2-1
d_gene: .
v_gene: TRBV7-8
CDR3aa: CASGSTVYNEQFF
CDR3nt: TGTGCCAGCGGGAGTACGGTCTACAATGAGCAGTTCTTC

abundance: few
j_gene: TRBJ2-7
d_gene: .
v_gene: TRBV27
CDR3aa: CASSSTPSAYEQYF
CDR3nt: TGTGCCAGCAGTTCTACCCCGTCGGCGTACGAGCAGTACTTC

abundance: .
j_gene: TRBJ2-1
d_gene: TRBD1
v_gene: TRBV28
CDR3aa: CASSIRWDSLDNEQFF
CDR3nt: TGTGCCAGCAGCATCCGTTGGGACAGTCTCGACAATGAGCAGTTCTTC

abundance: .
j_gene: TRBJ2-2
d_gene: TRBD2
v_gene: TRBV4-3
CDR3aa: CASSPRTSGNTGELFF
CDR3nt: TGCGCCAGCAGCCCTCGGACTAGCGGGAACACCGGGGAGCTGTTTTTT

abundance: .
j_gene: TRBJ2-3
d_gene: .
v_gene: TRBV3-1/TRBV3-2
CDR3aa: CASSHDTDTQYF
CDR3nt: TGTGCCAGCAGCCATGACACAGATACGCAGTATTTT

abundance: .
j_gene: TRBJ2-5
d_gene: TRBD2
v_gene: TRBV7-6
CDR3aa: CASSLAGGTETQYF
CDR3nt: TGTGCCAGCAGCTTAGCGGGAGGGACGGAGACCCAGTACTTC

abundance: .
j_gene: TRBJ1-2
d_gene: .
v_gene: TRBV7-9
CDR3aa: CASSLPGRYGYTF
CDR3nt: TGTGCCAGCAGCTTACCAGGGAGATATGGCTACACCTTC

abundance: .
j_gene: TRBJ1-2
d_gene: .
v_gene: TRBV3-1/TRBV3-2
CDR3aa: CASSQDLGFFDYGYTF
CDR3nt: TGTGCCAGCAGCCAAGATCTAGGGTTCTTTGACTATGGCTACACCTTC

abundance: .
j_gene: TRBJ1-2
d_gene: .
v_gene: TRBV28
CDR3aa: CASSSRRAGGYTF
CDR3nt: TGTGCCAGCAGTTCCCGACGGGCTGGGGGCTACACCTTC

abundance: few
j_gene: TRBJ1-1
d_gene: .
v_gene: TRBV3-1/TRBV3-2
CDR3aa: CASSQVLITPAFF
CDR3nt: TGTGCCAGCAGCCAAGTTTTGATAACCCCTGCTTTCTTT

abundance: .
j_gene: TRBJ2-2
d_gene: .
v_gene: TRBV7-6
CDR3aa: CASRGSGELFF
CDR3nt: TGTGCCAGCAGAGGTTCCGGGGAGCTGTTTTTT

abundance: once
j_gene: TRBJ2-3
d_gene: .
v_gene: TRBV10-2
CDR3aa: CASSERWGTDTQYF
CDR3nt: TGCGCCAGCAGTGAGAGATGGGGCACAGATACGCAGTATTTT

abundance: once
j_gene: TRBJ2-5
d_gene: .
v_gene: TRBV25-1
CDR3aa: CASSESLLIKETQYF
CDR3nt: TGTGCCAGCAGTGAATCCCTTCTAATTAAAGAGACCCAGTACTTC

abundance: few
j_gene: TRBJ1-2
d_gene: TRBD1
v_gene: TRBV27
CDR3aa: CASRSTGTGLYGYTF
CDR3nt: TGTGCCAGCAGATCAACCGGGACAGGACTCTATGGCTACACCTTC

abundance: once
j_gene: TRBJ1-2
d_gene: .
v_gene: TRBV28
CDR3aa: CASSSYRDVGGYTF
CDR3nt: TGTGCCAGCAGTTCCTACCGGGACGTCGGGGGCTACACCTTC

abundance: .
j_gene: TRBJ2-3
d_gene: .
v_gene: TRBV28
CDR3aa: CASSWPSTDTQYF
CDR3nt: TGTGCCAGCAGTTGGCCTAGCACAGATACGCAGTATTTT

abundance: .
j_gene: TRBJ2-7
d_gene: TRBD2
v_gene: TRBV28
CDR3aa: CASRTGLAEQYF
CDR3nt: TGTGCCAGCAGAACGGGACTAGCCGAGCAGTACTTC

abundance: .
j_gene: TRBJ1-2
d_gene: TRBD1
v_gene: TRBV3-1/TRBV3-2
CDR3aa: CASSHDRGSLGYTF
CDR3nt: TGTGCCAGCAGCCACGACAGGGGAAGCCTTGGCTACACCTTC

abundance: .
j_gene: TRBJ1-5
d_gene: .
v_gene: TRBV28
CDR3aa: CADGGRGNQPQHF
CDR3nt: TGTGCCGACGGGGGCAGGGGCAATCAGCCCCAGCATTTT

abundance: .
j_gene: TRBJ2-7
d_gene: TRBD2
v_gene: TRBV9
CDR3aa: CASNSRAGDNEQYF
CDR3nt: TGTGCCAGCAACTCCCGGGCGGGAGACAACGAGCAGTACTTC

abundance: once
j_gene: TRBJ2-2
d_gene: .
v_gene: TRBV7-8
CDR3aa: CASSPGQFDGELFF
CDR3nt: TGTGCCAGCAGCCCCGGACAGTTTGACGGGGAGCTGTTTTTT

abundance: .
j_gene: TRBJ2-5
d_gene: TRBD1
v_gene: TRBV5-6
CDR3aa: CASSAGQGETQYF
CDR3nt: TGTGCCAGCAGCGCCGGACAGGGAGAGACCCAGTACTTC

abundance: .
j_gene: TRBJ2-5
d_gene: TRBD1
v_gene: TRBV5-6
CDR3aa: CASSFNSGEGASKTQYF
CDR3nt: TGTGCCAGCAGCTTTAATTCCGGTGAGGGGGCCAGCAAGACCCAGTACTTC

abundance: .
j_gene: TRBJ2-3
d_gene: TRBD2
v_gene: TRBV27
CDR3aa: CASSDETDLAGVADTQYF
CDR3nt: TGTGCCAGCAGCGACGAAACGGACCTAGCGGGAGTGGCAGATACGCAGTATTTT

abundance: .
j_gene: TRBJ1-4
d_gene: .
v_gene: TRBV25-1
CDR3aa: CASIPGGATNEKLFF
CDR3nt: TGTGCCAGCATCCCAGGCGGGGCAACTAATGAAAAACTGTTTTTT

abundance: .
j_gene: TRBJ2-7
d_gene: .
v_gene: TRBV28
CDR3aa: CASSPGAPRGRYEQYF
CDR3nt: TGTGCCAGCAGCCCAGGGGCGCCGCGGGGGAGATACGAGCAGTACTTC

abundance: few
j_gene: TRBJ2-2
d_gene: .
v_gene: TRBV7-2
CDR3aa: CASRERQLANTGELFF
CDR3nt: TGTGCCAGCAGGGAAAGACAGCTTGCGAACACCGGGGAGCTGTTTTTT

abundance: .
j_gene: TRBJ2-1
d_gene: TRBD1
v_gene: TRBV13
CDR3aa: CASSQSGQGANEQFF
CDR3nt: TGTGCCAGCAGCCAGTCGGGACAGGGAGCTAATGAGCAGTTCTTC

abundance: .
j_gene: TRBJ2-2
d_gene: TRBD2
v_gene: TRBV2
CDR3aa: CASSAGLGYTGELFF
CDR3nt: TGTGCCAGCAGCGCGGGACTAGGCTACACCGGGGAGCTGTTTTTT

abundance: .
j_gene: TRBJ2-7
d_gene: TRBD1
v_gene: TRBV6-5
CDR3aa: CASSLQGAIHEQYF
CDR3nt: TGTGCCAGCAGCTTACAGGGGGCGATCCACGAGCAGTACTTC

abundance: .
j_gene: TRBJ2-2
d_gene: TRBD1
v_gene: TRBV15
CDR3aa: CATSSGDRGNTGELFF
CDR3nt: TGTGCCACCAGCAGTGGGGACAGGGGGAACACCGGGGAGCTGTTTTTT

abundance: .
j_gene: TRBJ2-7
d_gene: TRBD2
v_gene: TRBV27
CDR3aa: CASSLWTSGSYEQYF
CDR3nt: TGTGCCAGCAGTTTATGGACTAGCGGTTCCTACGAGCAGTACTTC

abundance: .
j_gene: TRBJ2-3
d_gene: .
v_gene: TRBV28
CDR3aa: CASSLGTPPDTQYF
CDR3nt: TGTGCCAGCAGCTTAGGGACTCCTCCAGATACGCAGTATTTT

abundance: .
j_gene: TRBJ2-7
d_gene: .
v_gene: TRBV19
CDR3aa: CASSTGRTYEQYF
CDR3nt: TGTGCCAGTAGTACGGGCAGAACCTACGAGCAGTACTTC

abundance: once
j_gene: TRBJ2-1
d_gene: TRBD1
v_gene: TRBV6-4
CDR3aa: CASSEQGAYNEQFF
CDR3nt: TGTGCCAGCAGTGAACAGGGGGCTTACAATGAGCAGTTCTTC

abundance: .
j_gene: TRBJ1-3
d_gene: .
v_gene: TRBV2
CDR3aa: CAQIGGSSGNTIYF
CDR3nt: TGTGCACAGATTGGGGGGAGCTCTGGAAACACCATATATTTT

abundance: .
j_gene: TRBJ2-5
d_gene: .
v_gene: TRBV19
CDR3aa: CAPSQAQETQYF
CDR3nt: TGTGCCCCCTCACAAGCCCAAGAGACCCAGTACTTC

abundance: many
j_gene: TRBJ2-2
d_gene: TRBD2
v_gene: TRBV27
CDR3aa: CASSFASGGTGELFF
CDR3nt: TGTGCCAGCAGTTTTGCTAGCGGGGGGACCGGGGAGCTGTTTTTT

abundance: .
j_gene: TRBJ1-1
d_gene: .
v_gene: TRBV4-1
CDR3aa: CASSQDPPQYRPFF
CDR3nt: TGCGCCAGCAGCCAAGACCCCCCGCAGTATCGACCTTTCTTT